A single sample gave rise to the 14 T cell receptor beta chains below, sequenced in a study of CD8 T cells in Susac syndrome. After extraction with the RNeasy kit, roughly 0.5 to 1 ug of the RNA was reverse transcribed using random hexamers. MiXCR was run by TCRdb on the immunoSEQ multiplex PCR reads, yielding one entry per CDR3 protein. The sample carries about 210,000 distinct CDR3 sequences, about 95% recorded once. Sequenced material: CD4+ T cells from PBMCs. The receptors were gathered from a human donor with multiple sclerosis.

The chain has TRBV30 and TRBJ1-6; TRBD1 aligns across 8 bases. The germline CDR1 and CDR2 sequences are GTSNPN and SVGIG (reference sequence). The CDR3 contains 19 residues. Trimming at V came to 1 base and at J to 10 bases, leaving 21 bases not matched to a gene. For the CDR3, the DNA is TGTGCCTGGAGTGGTAGGGGGAGCATTGGAGACAGGGGACGGTCACCCCTCCACTTT. Amino acid sequence: CAWSGRGSIGDRGRSPLHF.

This clonotype was detected only once. The chain carries TRBV20-1 and TRBJ1-6; no clear D gene. The V gene's germline CDR1 is DFQATT and CDR2 SNEGSKA (reference sequence). The CDR3 is 14 residues long. The germline V and J ends were trimmed by 3 bases and 8 bases, with 14 bases remaining between them. DNA of the CDR3: TGCAGTGCTAGGGTTTCCGGGAGTGATTCACCCCTCCACTTT. Protein sequence: CSARVSGSDSPLHF.

The chain has TRBV20-1 and TRBJ1-1; D is ambiguous. V lost 1 base and J lost 4, with 10 bases in between. This CDR3 spans 13 amino acids. Germline V CDR1 and CDR2: DFQATT, SNEGSKA (reference sequence). This CDR3 reads CSARVSGGTEAFF. The CDR3 coding sequence is TGCAGTGCTAGAGTGAGTGGCGGCACTGAAGCTTTCTTT.

The V gene is TRBV29-1, the J gene TRBJ2-7; perhaps TRBD1 as D (5 bases). V dropped 4 bases and J dropped 2 bases, with 12 bases sitting between them. The CDR3 contains 13 residues. Germline V gene data show CDR1 as SQVTM and CDR2 as ANQGSEA. The CDR3 loop is CSVAKTGAYEQYF. In DNA form, the CDR3 reads TGCAGCGTTGCAAAAACAGGAGCCTACGAGCAGTACTTC.

The rearrangement links TRBV9 to TRBJ2-5; D may match TRBD1 or TRBD2 (5 bases each). Trimming cost V 1 base and J 5 bases, with 15 bases left between them. Germline assignment: CDR1 SGDLS and CDR2 YYNGEE. The CDR3 covers 15 residues. CDR3 protein: CASSVSSGTTETQYF. CDR3 coding DNA: TGTGCCAGCAGCGTAAGTTCCGGGACCACGGAGACCCAGTACTTC.

This clonotype was seen a single time. The rearrangement uses TRBV29-1 and TRBJ2-1; tentatively, D is TRBD1 (6 bases). The germline V and J ends were trimmed by 6 bases and 8 bases, with 11 bases remaining between them. CDR3 length equals 11 residues. CDR1 and CDR2 (germline): SQVTM, ANQGSEA. CDR3 amino acids: CSVGHRDEQFF. The CDR3 DNA reads as TGCAGCGTGGGACACCGCGATGAGCAGTTCTTC.

This chain links TRBV24-1 with TRBJ2-3; the D gene is possibly TRBD2 (6 bases). V lost 9 bases and J lost 5, with 17 bases in between. The CDR3 consists of 14 residues. Germline CDR1 reads KGHDR; CDR2 reads SFDVKD. The CDR3 DNA reads TGTGCCACCGCTCTTAGCGGCCGCGGAGATACGCAGTATTTT. Translating it yields CATALSGRGDTQYF.

The rearrangement uses TRBV20-1 and TRBJ2-5; 10 bases fit TRBD2. CDR1 is DFQATT, CDR2 SNEGSKA, per germline (reference sequence). The CDR3 covers 15 residues. The V gene end was trimmed by 3 bases and the J gene end by 5 bases; junction bases not matched to a gene: 9. The CDR3 bases are TGCAGTGCTAGGAAGGCTAGCGGGGGATGGGAGACCCAGTACTTC. Amino acid sequence: CSARKASGGWETQYF.

The chain uses TRBV12-3 or TRBV12-4 and TRBJ2-3, with 9 bases identical to TRBD1. This CDR3 has 13 amino acids. V was pared by 3 bases and J by 9 bases, with 4 bases of the junction left unmatched. The DNA for the CDR3 is TGTGCCAGCAGTTTTCCGGGACAGGGAACGCAGTATTTT. Its translation is CASSFPGQGTQYF.

There are a few counts of this clonotype. This chain connects TRBV30 to TRBJ2-1; D is uncertain. The CDR3 sequence is 11 residues long. V lost 4 bases and J 9 bases, leaving 10 bases between the germline ends. Germline loops: CDR1 GTSNPN, CDR2 SVGIG (reference sequence). The DNA of the CDR3 is TGTGCCTGGACCAGTCAGAGTGAGCAGTTCTTC. Protein sequence: CAWTSQSEQFF.

This clonotype appeared a single time. This rearrangement joins TRBV20-1 to TRBJ1-1; possibly TRBD1 for D (5 bases). CDR3 length: 14 residues. Trimming stripped 5 bases from V and 3 bases from J, with 16 bases between. Germline CDR1 and CDR2: DFQATT and SNEGSKA (reference sequence). CDR3 DNA sequence: TGCAGTGCTCGTGGACGGCGGGGGGACACTGAAGCTTTCTTT. This codes for CSARGRRGDTEAFF.

This clonotype was picked up one time. CDR3 nucleotides: TGCAGCGCACAGGGGGCTAGCACAGATACGCAGTATTTT. The encoded protein is CSAQGASTDTQYF. The V and J genes are TRBV29-1 and TRBJ2-3; 9 nucleotides line up with TRBD1. J lost 0 bases, V lost 7 bases, and 2 bases had no gene match. The CDR3 spans 13 residues. Looked up from germline, CDR1 is SQVTM and CDR2 is ANQGSEA.

The rearrangement joins TRBV7-3 to TRBJ1-1, with D possibly being TRBD1 (5 bases). Germline assignment: CDR1 SGHTA and CDR2 FQGTGA. V gave up 5 bases and J gave up 3 bases, with 10 bases separating them. CDR3 length equals 13 residues. The CDR3 sequence: CASSQDRYTEAFF. The CDR3 coding sequence is TGTGCCAGCAGCCAAGACAGATACACTGAAGCTTTCTTT.

V usage is TRBV5-4 and J usage is TRBJ1-1, with 12 bases lining up with TRBD1. Germline V lookup: CDR1 SGHNT, CDR2 YYREEE (reference sequence). V was pared by 4 bases and J by 4 bases, with 8 bases of the junction left unmatched. CDR3 length: 16 residues. DNA of the CDR3: TGTGCCAGCAGCCGGGACAGGGGGCGATTGGGCACTGAAGCTTTCTTT. Amino acids: CASSRDRGRLGTEAFF.